Presented here are 3 T cell receptor beta chains from one specimen sequenced in a study of T cell responses to AZD1222 COVID-19 vaccine. The table came from immunoSEQ multiplex PCR; TCRdb's copy has only in-frame clones and leaves some out. The sample contains approximately 30,000 clones, 78% of which appear only once. Specimen: peripheral blood, collected on day 0 of AZD1222 vaccination. Receptor source: an adult in good health.

The chain links TRBV19 to TRBJ2-7; D tentatively fits TRBD1 or TRBD2 (5 bases each). The CDR3 extends over 15 amino acids. The V end lost 7 bases, the J end lost 0 bases, and 16 bases lay between the germline ends. The germline V gene encodes CDR1 LNHDA and CDR2 SQIVND (reference sequence). The CDR3: CASTTRGTPSYEQYF. The CDR3 coding sequence is TGTGCCAGTACCACTAGGGGTACCCCCTCCTACGAGCAGTACTTC.

J is TRBJ1-2 and V is TRBV28, with D possibly matching TRBD1 (6 bases). With 6 bases removed from V and 4 bases from J, the gap between germline ends came to 12 bases. The CDR3 has 13 amino acids. Germline V gene lookup returns CDR1 MDHEN and CDR2 SYDVKM. CDR3 protein: CASSPGQTYGYTF. As DNA, the CDR3 is TGTGCCAGCAGCCCCGGACAGACCTATGGCTACACCTTC.

CDR3 in DNA: TGCGCCAGCAGCTTGGGGACAGCGGCGGGGGAGCAGTACTTC. Translation: CASSLGTAAGEQYF. This sequence joins TRBV5-1 and TRBJ2-7; either TRBD1 or TRBD2 may supply D (6 bases each). Trimming pared 0 bases from V and 7 bases from J, leaving 14 bases between. There are 14 residues in the CDR3. From germline, CDR1 is SGHRS and CDR2 YFSETQ.